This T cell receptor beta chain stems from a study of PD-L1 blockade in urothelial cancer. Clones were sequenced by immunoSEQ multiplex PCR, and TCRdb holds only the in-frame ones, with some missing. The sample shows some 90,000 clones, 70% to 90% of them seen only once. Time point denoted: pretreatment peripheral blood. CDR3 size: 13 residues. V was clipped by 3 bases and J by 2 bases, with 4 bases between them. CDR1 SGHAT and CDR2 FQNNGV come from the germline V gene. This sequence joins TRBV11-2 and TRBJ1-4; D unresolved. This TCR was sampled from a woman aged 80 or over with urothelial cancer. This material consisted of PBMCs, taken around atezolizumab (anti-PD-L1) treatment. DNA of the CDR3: TGTGCCAGCAGCTTTGGCACTAATGAAAAACTGTTTTTT. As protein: CASSFGTNEKLFF.